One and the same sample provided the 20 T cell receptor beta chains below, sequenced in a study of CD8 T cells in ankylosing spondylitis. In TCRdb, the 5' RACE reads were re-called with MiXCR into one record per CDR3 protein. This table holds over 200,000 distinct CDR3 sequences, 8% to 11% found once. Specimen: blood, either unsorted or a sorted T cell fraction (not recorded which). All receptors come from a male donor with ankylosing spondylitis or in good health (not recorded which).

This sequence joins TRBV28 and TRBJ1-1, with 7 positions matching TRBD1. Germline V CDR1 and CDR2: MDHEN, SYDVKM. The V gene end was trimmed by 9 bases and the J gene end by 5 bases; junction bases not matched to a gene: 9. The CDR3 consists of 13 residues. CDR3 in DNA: TGTGCCAGTCGCTTAGGGGGCCGGACTGAAGCTTTCTTT. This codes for CASRLGGRTEAFF.

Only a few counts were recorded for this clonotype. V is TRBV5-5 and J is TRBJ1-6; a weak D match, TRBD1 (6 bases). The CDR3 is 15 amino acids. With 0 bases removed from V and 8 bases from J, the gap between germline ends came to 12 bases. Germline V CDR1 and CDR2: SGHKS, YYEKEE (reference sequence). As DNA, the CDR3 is TGTGCCAGCAGCTTGGGACAGGCCTTGTATTCACCCCTCCACTTT. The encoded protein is CASSLGQALYSPLHF.

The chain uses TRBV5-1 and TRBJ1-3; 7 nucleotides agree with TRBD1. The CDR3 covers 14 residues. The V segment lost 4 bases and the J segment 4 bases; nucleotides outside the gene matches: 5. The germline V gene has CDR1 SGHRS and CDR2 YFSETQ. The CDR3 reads CASSSGTAGNTIYF. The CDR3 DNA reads TGCGCCAGCAGCAGTGGGACAGCGGGAAACACCATATATTTT.

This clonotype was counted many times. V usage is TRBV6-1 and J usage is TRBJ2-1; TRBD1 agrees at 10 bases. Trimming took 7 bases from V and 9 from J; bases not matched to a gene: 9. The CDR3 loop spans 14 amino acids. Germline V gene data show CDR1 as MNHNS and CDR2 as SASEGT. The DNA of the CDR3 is TGTGCCAGCACCCCGGGACAGGGGTTCACTGAGCAGTTCTTC. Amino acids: CASTPGQGFTEQFF.

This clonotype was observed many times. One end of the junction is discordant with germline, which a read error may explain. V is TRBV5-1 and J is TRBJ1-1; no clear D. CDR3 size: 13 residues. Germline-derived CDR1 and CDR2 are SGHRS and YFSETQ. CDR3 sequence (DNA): TGTGCCAGCAGCTTAGAAGGCAACACTGAAGCTTTCTTT. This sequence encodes CASSLEGNTEAFF.

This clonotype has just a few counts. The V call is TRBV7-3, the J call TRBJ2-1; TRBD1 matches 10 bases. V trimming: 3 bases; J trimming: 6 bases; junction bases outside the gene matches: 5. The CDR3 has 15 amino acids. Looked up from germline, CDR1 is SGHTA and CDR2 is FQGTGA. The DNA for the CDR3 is TGTGCCAGCAGCTTCGGACAGGGGGGAATCAATGAGCAGTTCTTC. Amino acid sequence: CASSFGQGGINEQFF.

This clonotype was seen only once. The CDR3 sequence is CAADVASTDTQYF. CDR3 in DNA: TGTGCCGCCGACGTTGCTAGCACAGATACGCAGTATTTT. This chain connects TRBV12-3 or TRBV12-4 to TRBJ2-3; D is unclear. Trimming removed 11 bases from V and 0 bases from J, with 12 bases in between. This CDR3 contains 13 residues.

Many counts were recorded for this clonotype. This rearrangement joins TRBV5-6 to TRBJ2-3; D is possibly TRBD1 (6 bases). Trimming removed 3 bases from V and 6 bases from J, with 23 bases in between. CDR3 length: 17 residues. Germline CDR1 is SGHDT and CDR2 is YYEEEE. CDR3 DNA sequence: TGTGCCAGCAGCTCACCCCCAGATAGGACAGCTATGGATACGCAGTATTTT. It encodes CASSSPPDRTAMDTQYF.

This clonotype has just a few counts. In DNA, the CDR3 is TGTGCCAGCAGTGAATCAGGGTTGGATGAGCAGTTCTTC. Residues: CASSESGLDEQFF. The J gene is TRBJ2-1, the V gene TRBV2; D perhaps matches TRBD1 (5 bases). CDR3 size: 13 residues. Germline CDR1 SNHLY, CDR2 FYNNEI. Trimming left V 2 bases short and J 8 bases short, with 10 bases between.

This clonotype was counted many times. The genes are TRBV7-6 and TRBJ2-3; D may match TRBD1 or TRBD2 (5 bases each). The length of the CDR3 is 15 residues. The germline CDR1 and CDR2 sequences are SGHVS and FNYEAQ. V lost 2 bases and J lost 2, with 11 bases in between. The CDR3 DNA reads TGTGCCAGCAGCTTATCCCGGGGCCCCACAGATACGCAGTATTTT. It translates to CASSLSRGPTDTQYF.

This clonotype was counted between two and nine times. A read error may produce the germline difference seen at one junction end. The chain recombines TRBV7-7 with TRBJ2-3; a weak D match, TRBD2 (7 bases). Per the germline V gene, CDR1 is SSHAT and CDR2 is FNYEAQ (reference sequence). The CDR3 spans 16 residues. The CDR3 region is CASSSRAGAGTDTQYF. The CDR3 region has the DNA TGTGCTAGCAGCAGCAGGGCGGGGGCAGGCACAGATACGCAGTATTTT. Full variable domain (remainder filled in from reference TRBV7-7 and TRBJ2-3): GAGVSQSPRYKVTKRGQDVTLRCDPISSHATLYWYQQALGQGPEFLTYFNYEAQPDKSGLPSDRFSAERPEGSISTLTIQRTEQRDSAMYRCASSSRAGAGTDTQYFGPGTRLTVL.

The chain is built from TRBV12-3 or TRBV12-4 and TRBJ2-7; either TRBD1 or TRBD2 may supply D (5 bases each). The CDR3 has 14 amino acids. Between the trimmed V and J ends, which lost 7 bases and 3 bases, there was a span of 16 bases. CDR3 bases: TGTGCCAGCACCACGTTCGGTGGGGGCTACGAGCAGTACTTC. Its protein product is CASTTFGGGYEQYF.

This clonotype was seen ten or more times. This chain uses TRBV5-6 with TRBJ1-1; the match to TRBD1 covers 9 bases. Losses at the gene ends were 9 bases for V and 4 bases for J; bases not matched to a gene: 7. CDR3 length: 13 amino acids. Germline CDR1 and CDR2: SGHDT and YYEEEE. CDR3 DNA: TGTGCCAACCGGGACAGGGTAAGCACTGAAGCTTTCTTT. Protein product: CANRDRVSTEAFF.

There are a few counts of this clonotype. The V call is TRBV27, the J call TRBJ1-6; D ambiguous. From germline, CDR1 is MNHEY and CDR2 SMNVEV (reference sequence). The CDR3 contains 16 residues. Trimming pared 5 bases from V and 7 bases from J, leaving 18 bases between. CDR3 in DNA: TGTGCCAGCAGTCCGACACTCGGGAGGCGGAATTCACCCCTCCACTTT. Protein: CASSPTLGRRNSPLHF.

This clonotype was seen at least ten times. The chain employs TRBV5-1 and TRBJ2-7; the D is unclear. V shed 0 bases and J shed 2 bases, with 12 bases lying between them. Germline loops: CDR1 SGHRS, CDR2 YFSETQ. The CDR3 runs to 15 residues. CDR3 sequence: CASSLEVVGPYEQYF. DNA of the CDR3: TGCGCCAGCAGCTTGGAGGTGGTAGGGCCCTACGAGCAGTACTTC.

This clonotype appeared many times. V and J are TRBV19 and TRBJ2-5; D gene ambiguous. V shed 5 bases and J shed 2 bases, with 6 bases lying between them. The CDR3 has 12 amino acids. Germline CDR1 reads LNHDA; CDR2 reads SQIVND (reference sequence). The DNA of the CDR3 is TGTGCCAGTAGTTCGAATCAAGAGACCCAGTACTTC. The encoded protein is CASSSNQETQYF.

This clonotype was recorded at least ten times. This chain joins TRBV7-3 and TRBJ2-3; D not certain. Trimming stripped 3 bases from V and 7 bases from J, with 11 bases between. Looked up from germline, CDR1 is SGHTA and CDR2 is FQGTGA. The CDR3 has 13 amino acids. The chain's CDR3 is CASSFTPTHTQYF. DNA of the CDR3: TGTGCCAGCAGCTTTACGCCCACTCATACGCAGTATTTT.

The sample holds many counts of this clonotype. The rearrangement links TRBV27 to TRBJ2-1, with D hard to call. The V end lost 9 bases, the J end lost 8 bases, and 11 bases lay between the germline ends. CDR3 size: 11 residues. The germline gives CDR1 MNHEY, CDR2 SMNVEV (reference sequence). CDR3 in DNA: TGTGCCAGTTTCGGAGCCCATGAGCAGTTCTTC. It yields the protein CASFGAHEQFF.

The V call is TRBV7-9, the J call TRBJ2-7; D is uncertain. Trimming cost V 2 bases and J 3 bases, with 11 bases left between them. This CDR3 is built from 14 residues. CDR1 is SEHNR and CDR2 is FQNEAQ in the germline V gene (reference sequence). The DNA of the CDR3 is TGTGCCAGCAGCTTATTTTCAGGAGACTACGAGCAGTACTTC. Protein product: CASSLFSGDYEQYF.

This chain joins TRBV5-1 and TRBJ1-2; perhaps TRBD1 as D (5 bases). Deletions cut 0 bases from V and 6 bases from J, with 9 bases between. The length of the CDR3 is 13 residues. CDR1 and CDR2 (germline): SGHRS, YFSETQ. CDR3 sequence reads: CASSLAAGNGYTF. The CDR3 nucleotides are TGCGCCAGCAGCTTGGCGGCAGGGAATGGCTACACCTTC.